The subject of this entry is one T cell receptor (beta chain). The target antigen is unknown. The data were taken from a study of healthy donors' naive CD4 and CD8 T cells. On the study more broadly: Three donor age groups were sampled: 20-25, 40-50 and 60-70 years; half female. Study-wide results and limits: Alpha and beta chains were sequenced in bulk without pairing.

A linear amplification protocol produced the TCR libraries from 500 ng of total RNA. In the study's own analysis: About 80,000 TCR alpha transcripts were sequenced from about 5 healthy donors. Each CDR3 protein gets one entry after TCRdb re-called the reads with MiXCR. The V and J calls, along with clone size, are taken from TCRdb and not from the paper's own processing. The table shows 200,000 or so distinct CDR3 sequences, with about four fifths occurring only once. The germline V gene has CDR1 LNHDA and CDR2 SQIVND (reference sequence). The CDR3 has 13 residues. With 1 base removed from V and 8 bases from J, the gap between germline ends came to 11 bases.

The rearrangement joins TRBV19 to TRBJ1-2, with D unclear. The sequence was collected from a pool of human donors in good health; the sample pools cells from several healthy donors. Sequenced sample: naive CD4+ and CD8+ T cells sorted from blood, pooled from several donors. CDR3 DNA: TGTGCCAGTAGTATAGTCGATTTCCACGGCTACACCTTC. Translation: CASSIVDFHGYTF.